Sequencing of this T cell receptor beta chain was carried out in a study of cytomegalovirus exposure and HLA in healthy donors. Across the study: Samples from HLA-typed donors yielded 85 million to 95 million unique TCRs in an early data release. Study-wide points: The HLA-A and HLA-B alleles of most subjects were reportedly predicted accurately from TCR beta sequences. A later analysis reportedly found that, within productive TCRs, an Asian-associated ancestry cluster had fewer N-insertions than the mean observed across the approximately 600 donors.

Regarding this clone: Its antigen is unidentified.

J gave up 12 bases and V 3 bases, and 1 base lay outside the gene matches. Germline assignment: CDR1 SNHLY and CDR2 FYNNEI. The CDR3 is 11 amino acids. PCR amplification relied on 60 Vbeta primers (plus 13 Jbeta primers). Sequencing was performed with immunoSEQ multiplex PCR; in TCRdb, only in-frame clones are kept and a portion is missing. The sample carries roughly 250,000 clones, about 75% recorded once. The rearrangement joins TRBV2 to TRBJ1-4, with 7 bases aligning to TRBD1. The clonotype comes from a female donor in good health and CMV-seronegative. The sequenced sample consisted of PBMCs. CDR3 sequence (DNA): TGTGCCAGCAGTGAGACAGGGCAACTGTTTTTT. It codes for CASSETGQLFF.